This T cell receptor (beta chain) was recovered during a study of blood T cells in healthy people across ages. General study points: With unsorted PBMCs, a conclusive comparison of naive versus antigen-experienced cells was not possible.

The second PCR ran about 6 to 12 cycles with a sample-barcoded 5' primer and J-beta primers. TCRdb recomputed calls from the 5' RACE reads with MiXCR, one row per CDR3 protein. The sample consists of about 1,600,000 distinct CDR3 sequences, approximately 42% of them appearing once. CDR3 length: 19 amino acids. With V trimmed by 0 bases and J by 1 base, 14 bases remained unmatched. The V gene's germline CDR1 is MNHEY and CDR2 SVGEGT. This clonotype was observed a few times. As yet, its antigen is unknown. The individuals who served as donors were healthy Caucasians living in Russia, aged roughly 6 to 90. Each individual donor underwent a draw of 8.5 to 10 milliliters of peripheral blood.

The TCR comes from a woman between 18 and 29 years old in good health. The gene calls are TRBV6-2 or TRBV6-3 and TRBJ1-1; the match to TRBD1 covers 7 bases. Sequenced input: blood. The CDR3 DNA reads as TGTGCCAGCAGTTACTCAGTGGCCTGGGGACAGCAGTCGAACACTGAAGCTTTCTTT. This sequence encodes CASSYSVAWGQQSNTEAFF.